One sample yielded the 21 T cell receptor beta chains listed below, sequenced in a study of blood T cell repertoires in COVID-19. This table comes from immunoSEQ multiplex PCR, and its TCRdb copy is limited to in-frame clones, with some not included. The sample comprises 68,000 or so clones, about 80% of which are singletons, and about 24% rests with the top ten. The sequenced material came from peripheral blood. The source is a human donor in a cohort sampled during active COVID-19.

J is TRBJ2-7 and V is TRBV28; 7 nucleotides match TRBD1. The CDR3 loop spans 14 amino acids. V gave up 8 bases and J gave up 1 base; unmatched junction bases: 8. Germline CDR1 MDHEN, CDR2 SYDVKM. The DNA for the CDR3 is TGTGCCAGCGCGGAACAGGGGCCGTCCTACGAGCAGTACTTC. This translates into CASAEQGPSYEQYF.

The genes are TRBV10-3 and TRBJ1-2, with a weak D call TRBD1 (6 bases). The CDR3 loop spans 13 amino acids. In germline, CDR1 is ENHRY, CDR2 SYGVKD. With 2 bases removed from V and 3 bases from J, the gap between germline ends came to 7 bases. The CDR3 protein is CAISEGTYYGYTF. CDR3 DNA: TGTGCCATCAGTGAGGGGACATACTATGGCTACACCTTC.

This clone was seen only a few times. The V call is TRBV29-1, the J call TRBJ2-5, with 13 bases identical to TRBD2. The CDR3 spans 15 residues. V shed 5 bases and J 5 bases; nucleotides not matched to a gene: 8. The V gene's germline CDR1 is SQVTM and CDR2 ANQGSEA. The CDR3 here is CSVRTSGSPGETQYF. In DNA, the CDR3 is TGCAGCGTTCGGACTAGCGGGAGCCCCGGGGAGACCCAGTACTTC.

The sample holds one count of this clone. This chain uses TRBV5-4 with TRBJ2-7; 9 bases map to TRBD1. After removal of 2 bases from V and 9 bases from J, the junction contained 9 bases not matched to a gene. Germline V lookup: CDR1 SGHNT, CDR2 YYREEE (reference sequence). The CDR3 is 14 residues long. The chain's CDR3 is CASSFGTGSFLQYF. CDR3 nucleotide sequence: TGTGCCAGCAGCTTCGGGACAGGGAGTTTCTTGCAGTACTTC.

The rearrangement joins TRBV2 to TRBJ1-5; maybe TRBD1 (6 bases). Germline V gene lookup returns CDR1 SNHLY and CDR2 FYNNEI. CDR3 size: 16 residues. Trimming pared 0 bases from V and 7 bases from J, leaving 16 bases between. The DNA of the CDR3 is TGTGCCAGCAGTGAAGCGCCCACAGGGACGGGGCAGCCCCAGCATTTT. This gives the protein CASSEAPTGTGQPQHF. Using reference TRBV2 and TRBJ1-5 for the parts outside the CDR3, the full variable domain is EPEVTQTPSHQVTQMGQEVILRCVPISNHLYFYWYRQILGQKVEFLVSFYNNEISEKSEIFDDQFSVERPDGSNFTLKIRSTKLEDSAMYFCASSEAPTGTGQPQHFGDGTRLSIL.

The chain couples TRBV11-2 to TRBJ1-3; 7 nucleotides match TRBD1. The CDR3 consists of 14 residues. CDR1 and CDR2 from the germline V gene are SGHAT and FQNNGV. J was trimmed by 4 bases and V by 5 bases; bases with no gene match: 5. CDR3 sequence: CASSLTGAGNTIYF. The DNA for the CDR3 is TGTGCCAGCAGCCTAACAGGGGCGGGAAACACCATATATTTT.

This clone has more than one count but fewer than ten. The genes are TRBV5-1 and TRBJ1-2; D possibly corresponds to TRBD1 (5 bases). The CDR3 consists of 13 residues. Per germline, CDR1 SGHRS and CDR2 YFSETQ. V gave up 3 bases and J gave up 11 bases, with 17 bases separating them. CDR3 amino acids: CASSSDSFGSYTF. Written as DNA, the CDR3 is TGCGCCAGCAGCTCCGACAGCTTCGGATCTTACACCTTC. The entire variable domain, with the rest obtained from reference TRBV5-1 and TRBJ1-2, is as follows: KAGVTQTPRYLIKTRGQQVTLSCSPISGHRSVSWYQQTPGQGLQFLFEYFSETQRNKGNFPGRFSGRQFSNSRSEMNVSTLELGDSALYLCASSSDSFGSYTFGSGTRLTVV.

The rearrangement joins TRBV5-1 to TRBJ2-1; a weak D match, TRBD2 (5 bases). Deletions cut 5 bases from V and 5 bases from J, with 11 bases between. The germline V gene has CDR1 SGHRS and CDR2 YFSETQ. There are 13 residues in the CDR3. The CDR3 loop reads CASRLGGNNEQFF. CDR3 in DNA: TGCGCCAGCAGACTCGGAGGTAACAATGAGCAGTTCTTC.

This clone was counted a single time. The J gene is TRBJ2-1, the V gene TRBV9; maybe TRBD1 (5 bases). CDR1 and CDR2 from the germline V gene are SGDLS and YYNGEE. The CDR3 consists of 16 residues. V lost 0 bases and J lost 6, with 16 bases in between. The CDR3 sequence: CASSVGAGKDSNEQFF. CDR3 sequence (DNA): TGTGCCAGCAGCGTAGGGGCAGGGAAGGATAGCAATGAGCAGTTCTTC.

The J gene is TRBJ2-5, the V gene TRBV18, with 9 positions matching TRBD1. Germline V gene lookup returns CDR1 KGHSH and CDR2 LQKENI. Trimming cost V 2 bases and J 5 bases; bases outside gene matches: 6. The CDR3 totals 15 residues. This CDR3 is CASSPGTGHPETQYF. The CDR3 DNA sequence: TGTGCCAGCTCACCAGGGACAGGGCATCCTGAGACCCAGTACTTC.

The chain is built from TRBV7-8 and TRBJ2-3; 8 positions match TRBD2. Germline V CDR1 and CDR2: SGHVS, FQNEAQ. The CDR3 is made up of 15 amino acids. Trimming cost V 1 base and J 1 base; bases outside gene matches: 1. CDR3 loop: CASSLVGRGTDTQYF. In DNA, the CDR3 is TGTGCCAGCAGCTTAGTCGGGAGGGGCACAGATACGCAGTATTTT.

The genes are TRBV2 and TRBJ1-6, with D unclear. V was trimmed by 8 bases and J by 0 bases, leaving 14 bases between them. This CDR3 is built from 16 residues. The V gene's germline CDR1 is SNHLY and CDR2 FYNNEI. CDR3 sequence: CASGKGGSSYNSPLHF. The DNA for the CDR3 is TGTGCCAGCGGGAAGGGAGGGAGCTCCTATAATTCACCCCTCCACTTT.

This chain connects TRBV7-2 to TRBJ1-4; possible D gene TRBD1, 6 bases. This CDR3 has 15 residues. Germline V gives CDR1 SGHTA, CDR2 FQGNSA. V lost 1 base, J lost 8 bases, and 14 bases lay in between. In DNA, the CDR3 is TGTGCCAGCAGCTTAGGGGGGCAGGGCGGAGAAAAACTGTTTTTT. It is translated as CASSLGGQGGEKLFF.

This chain links TRBV11-3 with TRBJ2-3; no clear D. The germline CDR1 and CDR2 sequences are SGHNT and YENEEA. The V end was cut by 0 bases, the J end by 2 bases, with 6 bases between. The CDR3 has 14 amino acids. The CDR3 reads CASSLDRVTDTQYF. Here the CDR3 DNA reads TGTGCCAGCAGCTTAGATCGAGTCACAGATACGCAGTATTTT.

The rearrangement uses TRBV10-3 and TRBJ2-7, with 8 bases matching TRBD2. V shed 8 bases, J shed 3 bases, and the junction held 0 bases outside the gene matches. Germline V lookup: CDR1 ENHRY, CDR2 SYGVKD. The CDR3 is 11 residues long. The CDR3 bases are TGTGCCATCGGGACTAGCTACGAGCAGTACTTC. It yields the protein CAIGTSYEQYF.

The chain combines TRBV10-3 with TRBJ2-7; no firm D call. Trimming took 0 bases from V and 6 from J, leaving 9 bases between them. This CDR3 has 13 residues. Germline values: CDR1 ENHRY, CDR2 SYGVKD. In nucleotides, the CDR3 is TGTGCCATCAGTGAGTCTCGAGGCCTCGAGCAGTACTTC. This sequence encodes CAISESRGLEQYF.

The genes are TRBV29-1 and TRBJ2-2; TRBD2 matches 10 bases. Germline trimming cut 6 bases from V and 5 bases from J; bases unmatched to any gene: 6. CDR3 size: 14 residues. Germline values: CDR1 SQVTM, CDR2 ANQGSEA. The CDR3 region is CSVPGLAETGELFF. The CDR3 bases are TGCAGCGTACCCGGACTAGCGGAGACCGGGGAGCTGTTTTTT.

The rearrangement links TRBV5-5 to TRBJ2-7; 7 nucleotides line up with TRBD1. The junction had 8 bases not matched to a gene; V was cut back by 0 bases and J by 5 bases. The CDR3 consists of 15 residues. In germline, CDR1 is SGHKS, CDR2 YYEKEE (reference sequence). The CDR3 DNA sequence: TGTGCCAGCAGCTTGGCCGGGACAGTCCCCCACGAGCAGTACTTC. Translated: CASSLAGTVPHEQYF.

This chain links TRBV6-1 with TRBJ1-5; a possible D gene is TRBD1 (6 bases). The germline V gene encodes CDR1 MNHNS and CDR2 SASEGT. This CDR3 is 14 amino acids long. The V end was cut by 2 bases, the J end by 5 bases, with 10 bases between. As DNA, the CDR3 is TGTGCCAGCAGTGAATGGAGGACAGATCAGCCCCAGCATTTT. As protein: CASSEWRTDQPQHF.

This clone was picked up one time. V is TRBV5-4 and J is TRBJ2-7, with D maybe TRBD2 (6 bases). This CDR3 spans 15 amino acids. V was shortened by 5 bases and J by 2 bases, with 17 bases between the two germline ends. Per germline, CDR1 SGHNT and CDR2 YYREEE (reference sequence). Written as DNA, the CDR3 is TGTGCCAGCAGTCTCGGGGGAGCGATACCCTACGAGCAGTACTTC. As protein: CASSLGGAIPYEQYF.

The gene calls are TRBV4-3 and TRBJ2-5; 8 nucleotides align to TRBD2. V was pared by 0 bases and J by 5 bases, with 8 bases of the junction left unmatched. CDR3 length: 16 residues. Looked up from germline, CDR1 is LGHNA and CDR2 is YSLEER. CDR3 residues: CASSQDPGLAGETQYF. Here the CDR3 DNA reads TGCGCCAGCAGCCAAGATCCCGGACTAGCTGGGGAGACCCAGTACTTC.